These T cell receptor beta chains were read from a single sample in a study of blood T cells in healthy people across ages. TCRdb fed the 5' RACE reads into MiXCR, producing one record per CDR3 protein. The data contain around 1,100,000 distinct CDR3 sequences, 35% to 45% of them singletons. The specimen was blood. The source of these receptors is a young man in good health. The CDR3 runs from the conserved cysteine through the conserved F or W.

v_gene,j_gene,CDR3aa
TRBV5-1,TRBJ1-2,CASSLSGTGTGYTF
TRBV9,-,CASSVEDRGSEQYF
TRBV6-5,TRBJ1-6,CASNLTPRSSYNSPLHF
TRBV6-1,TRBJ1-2,CASSEGTGGLYGYTF
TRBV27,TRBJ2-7,CASSTGNNYEQYF
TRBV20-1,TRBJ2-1,CSARDPGTGSNEQFF
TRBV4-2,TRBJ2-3,CASSQDVASGETDTQYF
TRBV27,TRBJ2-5,CASSHPVTETQYF
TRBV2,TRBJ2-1,CASSEAEGLTLAQFF
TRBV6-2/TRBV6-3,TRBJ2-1,CASSSAGTGKFF
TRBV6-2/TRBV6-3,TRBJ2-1,CASTFDSFRSYNEQFF
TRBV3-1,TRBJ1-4,CAILGQTTNEKLFF
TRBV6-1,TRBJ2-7,CASSEAWGAGDNEQYF
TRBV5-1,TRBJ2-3,CASSQGGQGDSQYF
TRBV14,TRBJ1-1,CASSQEDRGGTEAFF
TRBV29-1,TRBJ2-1,CSVNPTGGGDHEQFF
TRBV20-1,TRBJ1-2,CSARPDRGLYGYTF
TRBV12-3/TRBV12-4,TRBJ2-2,CASSLKRGPGELFF
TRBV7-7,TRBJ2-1,CASSYGTGLGNEQFF
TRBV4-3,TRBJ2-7,CASSQDSRHPSYEQYF
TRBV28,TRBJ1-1,CASHPWGARGTEAFF
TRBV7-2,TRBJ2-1,CASSRSVGNEQFF
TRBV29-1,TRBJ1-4,CSVTRGTGVNEKLFF
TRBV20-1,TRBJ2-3,CSADGPDTQYF
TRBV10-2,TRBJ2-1,CASGSSGGAGEQFF
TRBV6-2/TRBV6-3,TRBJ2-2,CASSYSRQGPAGELFF
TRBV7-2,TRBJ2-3,CASSPPDSIRTDTQYF
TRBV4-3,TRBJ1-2,CASSQDFKLKHGYTF
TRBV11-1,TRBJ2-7,CASSLGYGTYEQYF
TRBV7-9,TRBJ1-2,CASSPGQGDPLWYGYTF
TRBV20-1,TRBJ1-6,CSVAGGSNSPLHF
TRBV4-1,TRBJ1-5,CASSQETGGRQPQHF
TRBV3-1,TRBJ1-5,CASSEGINSNQPQHF
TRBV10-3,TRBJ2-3,CAIRGTGPTDTQYF
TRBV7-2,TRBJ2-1,CASSAIFFGGRTFNEQFF
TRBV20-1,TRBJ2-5,CSAKRGGFPETQYF
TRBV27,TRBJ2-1,CASSLAGPGTSGNEQFF
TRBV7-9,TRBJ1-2,CASSSYVGTPSGGYTF
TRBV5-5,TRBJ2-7,CASSQGGAYEQYF
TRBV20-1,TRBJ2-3,CSARNQPGQRADTQYF
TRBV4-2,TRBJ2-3,CASSPLGVASTDTQYF
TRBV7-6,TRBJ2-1,CASSLRTSGDLGNEQFF
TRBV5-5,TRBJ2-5,CASSLGQFLFQETQYF
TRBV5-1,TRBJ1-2,CASSLGATTDGYTF
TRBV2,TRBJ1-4,CASSVRAANEKLFF
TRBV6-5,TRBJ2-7,CASSPGQVREQYF